This TCR beta chain was found in a study of blood T cell repertoires in COVID-19. In the study overall: T cells, B-cell-depleted T cells, or PBMCs supplied cDNA or gDNA.

J gave up 4 bases and V 7 bases, and 7 bases lay outside the gene matches. The CDR3 spans 15 residues. Germline values: CDR1 SNHLY, CDR2 FYNNEI. Some clones are missing from TCRdb's copy, which holds only in-frame ones; the method was immunoSEQ multiplex PCR. Of approximately 170,000 clones listed, around 90% are singletons. The source of this sequence is a man in his forties or fifties who had recovered from COVID-19. The sample comprised peripheral blood. The rearrangement joins TRBV2 to TRBJ2-3, with 11 nucleotides matching TRBD2. CDR3 DNA: TGTGCCAGCATCCTGACTAGCGGGGCCTCAGATACGCAGTATTTT. Protein: CASILTSGASDTQYF.